The T cell receptor (beta chain) under discussion was sequenced for a study of response to subunit inactivated influenza vaccine. TCRdb reanalysed the RT-PCR reads using MiXCR and keeps one entry per CDR3 protein. The table shows more than 500,000 distinct CDR3 sequences, with roughly 12% occurring only once. In its sample, this clonotype was seen a few times. The CDR3 totals 16 residues. Germline V gene lookup returns CDR1 LGHNA and CDR2 YSLEER. With 0 bases clipped from V and 6 bases from J, the junction kept 8 bases outside the gene matches. The same data also went into a second study, on T cells expressing NK-cell markers. That work states: In generating TCR beta cDNA, 5'RACE template switching with UMIs was used. Repertoire data for TCR beta were derived from sorted T cells (CD3+CD56+NKG2C+, CD3+CD56+NKG2C- and CD3+CD56-NKG2C+). Seropositivity for HCMV was found in most of the eight sequenced donors, with one seronegative.

This TCR came from a man in his fifties or sixties who received an inactivated influenza vaccine. The starting material was PBMCs from blood, obtained on the day of vaccination. V usage is TRBV4-3 and J usage is TRBJ2-7; 10 bases align to TRBD2. The CDR3 loop is CASSQDSSGRFGEQYF. In nucleotides, the CDR3 is TGCGCCAGCAGCCAAGATTCTAGCGGGAGATTCGGCGAGCAGTACTTC.